This T cell receptor beta chain came from a study of neurological immune-mediated disorders. This clonotype occurred many times. In TCRdb, the 5' RACE reads were re-called with MiXCR into one record per CDR3 protein. The data show about 74,000 distinct CDR3 sequences, roughly 5.6% seen once. The sequenced sample consisted of PBMCs. The clonotype comes from a man aged 18 to 30 with multiple sclerosis.

CDR3 in amino acids: CASSLGQVTGTFF. The CDR3 nucleotides are TGCGCCAGCAGCCTAGGACAGGTGACGGGAACTTTCTTT. The chain uses TRBV5-1 and TRBJ1-1; the match to TRBD1 covers 7 bases. V lost 4 bases to trimming and J lost 12 bases; unmatched junction nucleotides: 12. CDR1 is SGHRS, CDR2 YFSETQ, per germline. The CDR3 totals 13 residues.